These 31 T cell receptor beta chains came from one sample sequenced in a study of T cells expressing NK-cell markers. TCRdb reprocessed the 5' RACE reads and stores each CDR3 protein as one record, lacking DNA. In all, the sample yields some 440,000 distinct CDR3 sequences. Sequenced sample: blood T cells: a sorted CD56 or NKG2C T cell subset, CD4+ or CD8+ T cells, or bulk PBMC T cells (not recorded which). These TCRs come from a woman aged 45-60 years in good health.

This chain joins TRBV24-1 and TRBJ2-3; TCRdb's assignment of TRBD2 cannot be checked, as there is no DNA. Germline lookup yields CDR1 KGHDR and CDR2 SFDVKD. The CDR3 covers 11 residues. CDR3 residues: CATREGDTQYF.

V usage is TRBV24-1 and J usage is TRBJ2-1. The CDR3 covers 11 residues. The germline V gene encodes CDR1 KGHDR and CDR2 SFDVKD. CDR3: CATSGRREQFF.

The rearrangement links TRBV6-1 to TRBJ2-2; TCRdb selects TRBD1, and the lack of DNA leaves this call unchecked. Germline values: CDR1 MNHNS, CDR2 SASEGT. This CDR3 is 15 amino acids long. CDR3 sequence reads: CAASRGGANTGELFF.

The chain carries TRBV7-8 and TRBJ2-3; there is no DNA to check the TCRdb D call of TRBD1. The CDR3 is made up of 17 amino acids. Germline lookup yields CDR1 SGHVS and CDR2 FQNEAQ. CDR3: CATETPGHLLRGDTQYF.

The V call is TRBV20-1, the J call TRBJ2-7; TCRdb outputs TRBD1, but without DNA this stays unchecked. The CDR3 is 13 amino acids. Germline CDR1 and CDR2: DFQATT and SNEGSKA (reference sequence). Here the CDR3 reads CSAGTPGFYEQYF.

This rearrangement joins TRBV5-1 to TRBJ1-1; the D call from TCRdb, TRBD1, cannot be confirmed without DNA. The length of the CDR3 is 16 residues. The germline CDR1 and CDR2 sequences are SGHRS and YFSETQ. The CDR3 sequence is CASSKRDRNMNTEAFF.

The rearrangement links TRBV14 to TRBJ2-2; the D call from TCRdb, TRBD1, cannot be confirmed without DNA. This CDR3 spans 14 amino acids. CDR1 and CDR2 from the germline V gene are SGHDN and FVKESK. CDR3 amino acids: CASSLFRGTGELFF.

V usage is TRBV24-1 and J usage is TRBJ2-3; as DNA is missing, the TRBD1 call by TCRdb cannot be tested. This CDR3 is built from 15 residues. Germline CDR1 and CDR2: KGHDR and SFDVKD. The CDR3 region is CATAFGTGGSNTQYF.

The chain employs TRBV11-2 and TRBJ2-1; TCRdb's D gene call, TRBD1, goes unchecked for lack of DNA. CDR1 is SGHAT, CDR2 FQNNGV, per germline. The CDR3 is made up of 13 amino acids. CDR3 protein: CASSLDGGQGGFF.

This sequence joins TRBV10-3 and TRBJ2-3; TCRdb designates TRBD1, a call that cannot be tested without DNA. This CDR3 contains 14 residues. The germline V gene encodes CDR1 ENHRY and CDR2 SYGVKD. The CDR3 sequence is CAIGQGSSGDTQYF.

The J gene is TRBJ1-1, the V gene TRBV19. CDR3 length: 12 amino acids. CDR1 and CDR2 from the germline V gene are LNHDA and SQIVND (reference sequence). Here the CDR3 reads CASSEAGFEAFF.

The chain uses TRBV5-1 and TRBJ2-3; with no DNA, the TCRdb D assignment of TRBD1 cannot be verified. CDR3 size: 13 residues. The germline V gene encodes CDR1 SGHRS and CDR2 YFSETQ. The CDR3 loop reads CASTGGGTDTQYF.

The chain is built from TRBV12-3 or TRBV12-4 and TRBJ1-2; TCRdb picks TRBD1, but there is no DNA to check that call. The CDR3 runs 13 residues. The CDR3: CASSSRVNYGYTF.

V is TRBV19 and J is TRBJ2-3; no DNA is available, so the TRBD1 call from TCRdb remains unchecked. Germline-derived CDR1 and CDR2 are LNHDA and SQIVND (reference sequence). The CDR3 totals 13 residues. The CDR3 loop reads CASKDRQSDTQYF.

The chain employs TRBV29-1 and TRBJ1-1; TCRdb designates TRBD1, a call that cannot be tested without DNA. Germline V gene lookup returns CDR1 SQVTM and CDR2 ANQGSEA. The CDR3 loop spans 15 amino acids. The CDR3 here is CSVVLGARAHTEAFF.

This chain links TRBV10-3 with TRBJ2-1; TCRdb returns TRBD1, unconfirmable since there is no DNA. This CDR3 comprises 15 residues. CDR1 is ENHRY, CDR2 SYGVKD, per germline. This chain's CDR3 is CAISESGDRVGEQFF.

The V and J genes are TRBV6-5 and TRBJ1-1; TCRdb picks TRBD1, but there is no DNA to check that call. This CDR3 spans 13 amino acids. Germline lookup yields CDR1 MNHEY and CDR2 SVGAGI. This chain's CDR3 is CASVNRGFTEAFF.

This chain joins TRBV9 and TRBJ2-1; without DNA, the TCRdb call of TRBD1 cannot be checked. Germline lookup yields CDR1 SGDLS and CDR2 YYNGEE. The CDR3 contains 14 residues. CDR3 sequence reads: CASSPRGDGHEQFF.

The J gene is TRBJ1-4, the V gene TRBV12-3 or TRBV12-4. CDR3 length equals 16 residues. The CDR3 loop is CASSLVAGPTNEKLFF.

The chain links TRBV7-2 to TRBJ1-1; TCRdb lists TRBD1, though no DNA is available to test this call. Germline V lookup: CDR1 SGHTA, CDR2 FQGNSA. This CDR3 contains 15 residues. Here the CDR3 reads CASSLDRTRGTEAFF.

The rearrangement links TRBV3-1 to TRBJ1-2; TCRdb gives TRBD1 as the D gene, but with no DNA this cannot be confirmed. Germline V gives CDR1 LGHDT, CDR2 YNNKEL (reference sequence). This CDR3 comprises 12 residues. CDR3 residues: CASSPTGYGYTF.

The chain's CDR3 is CASSLGEFGELFF. The V and J genes are TRBV5-5 and TRBJ2-2; TCRdb selects TRBD2, and the lack of DNA leaves this call unchecked. CDR1 is SGHKS, CDR2 YYEKEE, per germline (reference sequence). CDR3 length: 13 residues.

The J gene is TRBJ2-3, the V gene TRBV5-1; TCRdb lists TRBD1, though no DNA is available to test this call. Germline CDR1 and CDR2: SGHRS and YFSETQ. This CDR3 has 16 amino acids. CDR3: CASSAGHGTSTDTQYF.

The chain combines TRBV18 with TRBJ2-7; TCRdb's D gene call, TRBD1, goes unchecked for lack of DNA. The germline V gene encodes CDR1 KGHSH and CDR2 LQKENI. This CDR3 spans 15 amino acids. The CDR3 is CASSPSRQQKLEQYF.

The chain combines TRBV15 with TRBJ2-3. In germline, CDR1 is LNHNV, CDR2 YYDKDF (reference sequence). This CDR3 has 17 amino acids. The CDR3 here is CATSRDLQGASTDTQYF.

This chain links TRBV5-1 with TRBJ2-1. The CDR3 has 12 amino acids. CDR1 SGHRS and CDR2 YFSETQ come from the germline V gene. CDR3: CASQLRLDEQFF.

This chain's CDR3 is CASSGQGIQSNTGELFF. V gene TRBV11-3 combines with J gene TRBJ2-2; TCRdb's D gene call, TRBD1, goes unchecked for lack of DNA. This CDR3 has 17 amino acids. CDR1 SGHNT and CDR2 YENEEA come from the germline V gene.

This chain connects TRBV11-3 to TRBJ1-2. Per germline, CDR1 SGHNT and CDR2 YENEEA. The CDR3 has 14 residues. CDR3 amino acids: CASSLRPTNYGYTF.

The rearrangement joins TRBV12-3 or TRBV12-4 to TRBJ1-5; the TCRdb D gene call, TRBD1, has no DNA to confirm it. This CDR3 is built from 15 residues. CDR3 protein: CASSRTGDGNQPQHF.

V and J are TRBV4-1 and TRBJ1-1; TCRdb calls TRBD1, which cannot be checked without DNA. Looked up from germline, CDR1 is MGHRA and CDR2 is YSYEKL. This CDR3 has 12 amino acids. CDR3 sequence: CASSLPQGVAFF.

The chain is built from TRBV6-5 and TRBJ2-1; TCRdb's D gene call, TRBD1, goes unchecked for lack of DNA. CDR1 and CDR2 from the germline V gene are MNHEY and SVGAGI. The CDR3 consists of 15 residues. The CDR3 spells CASSSDRASRDEQFF.